This record concerns one T cell receptor (beta chain) sequence. The CDR3 is made up of 17 amino acids. Germline V gives CDR1 LNHDA, CDR2 SQIVND (reference sequence). Trimming cost V 4 bases and J 5 bases, with 23 bases left between them. Here immunoSEQ multiplex PCR was the method, and the copy in TCRdb shows in-frame clones only, minus some. The profile shows 100,000 to 150,000 clones, 86% of them singletons. This entry comes from a study of identifying expanded T cells in peripheral blood. V is TRBV19 and J is TRBJ1-2, with D possibly matching TRBD1 (5 bases). Source material: blood. The TCR sequence derives from a person aged 18-69 years in good health. The CDR3 sequence: CASSKDYETARRYGYTF. In DNA form, the CDR3 reads TGTGCCAGTAGTAAGGATTATGAGACAGCCCGAAGGTATGGCTACACCTTC.